What follows are 14 T cell receptor beta chains derived from one specimen sequenced in a study of shared clonotypes between healthy human individuals. CD8 cells regarded as naive lacked CD45RO, were positively chosen for CCR7, and omitted terminally differentiated effector memory CD45RA+ cells. TCRdb's table, derived via immunoSEQ multiplex PCR, lists solely in-frame clones and lacks some. The sample carries around 1.9 million clones, 93% recorded once. The sequenced material came from naive CD8+ T cells from PBMCs. The receptors originated from a man younger than 35 in good health. Some clones in this sample may be carry-over from other donors' samples.

In this sample, this clone turned up once. This chain links TRBV6-5 with TRBJ2-5; 7 positions match TRBD1. The CDR3 spans 14 residues. Germline V CDR1 and CDR2: MNHEY, SVGAGI. V was clipped by 2 bases and J by 2 bases; unmatched bases: 2. CDR3 nucleotide sequence: TGTGCCAGCAGTTACGGGGGACAGCAAGAGACCCAGTACTTC. Protein sequence: CASSYGGQQETQYF.

This chain connects TRBV28 to TRBJ1-4; TRBD1 aligns across 7 bases. The V gene end was trimmed by 6 bases and the J gene end by 5 bases; junction bases not matched to a gene: 9. Germline V gene data show CDR1 as MDHEN and CDR2 as SYDVKM. CDR3 length: 15 amino acids. Here the CDR3 DNA reads TGTGCCAGCAGACTCCTCGACAGGGTAAATGAAAAACTGTTTTTT. It yields the protein CASRLLDRVNEKLFF.

The chain has TRBV4-1 and TRBJ1-2; possible D gene TRBD1, 5 bases. Germline V gene sequence: CDR1 MGHRA, CDR2 YSYEKL. V dropped 3 bases and J dropped 4 bases, with 21 bases sitting between them. This CDR3 comprises 17 residues. The CDR3 bases are TGCGCCAGCAGCCACCTGATCCGGGACGCCGAATCCTATGGCTACACCTTC. This translates into CASSHLIRDAESYGYTF.

This chain connects TRBV5-6 to TRBJ2-1; D is unclear. The germline V gene has CDR1 SGHDT and CDR2 YYEEEE. The V and J ends lost 4 bases and 2 bases respectively, with 10 bases between them. This CDR3 spans 14 amino acids. Here the CDR3 reads CASSPQETYNEQFF. The DNA for the CDR3 is TGTGCCAGCAGCCCTCAAGAGACCTACAATGAGCAGTTCTTC.

This chain uses TRBV7-9 with TRBJ2-7; no reliable D call. This CDR3 contains 13 residues. From germline, CDR1 is SEHNR and CDR2 FQNEAQ (reference sequence). Deletions cut 6 bases from V and 1 base from J, with 10 bases between. The CDR3 reads CASRKTESYEQYF. The CDR3 DNA reads TGTGCCAGCAGAAAAACAGAATCCTACGAGCAGTACTTC.

This chain connects TRBV27 to TRBJ2-6; no clear D. The ends were cut back, 3 bases at V and 0 bases at J, with 6 bases in the middle. The CDR3 has 15 amino acids. Germline V gene lookup returns CDR1 MNHEY and CDR2 SMNVEV (reference sequence). The chain's CDR3 is CASSFQSSGANVLTF. Here the CDR3 DNA reads TGTGCCAGCAGTTTCCAGAGCTCTGGGGCCAACGTCCTGACTTTC.

This chain joins TRBV10-3 and TRBJ2-7, with 8 bases identical to TRBD1. Losses at the gene ends were 6 bases for V and 3 bases for J; bases not matched to a gene: 4. Germline V gives CDR1 ENHRY, CDR2 SYGVKD. CDR3 length: 13 residues. The CDR3, as DNA: TGTGCCATCAGCCAAACAGGGGGCTACGAGCAGTACTTC. Its protein is CAISQTGGYEQYF.

The chain employs TRBV9 and TRBJ2-7; TRBD1 aligns across 11 bases. The CDR3 is 16 amino acids. CDR1 is SGDLS, CDR2 YYNGEE, per germline. V trimming: 4 bases; J trimming: 3 bases; junction bases outside the gene matches: 9. CDR3 sequence reads: CASSLTGTGGFYEQYF. The CDR3 DNA reads TGTGCCAGCAGCCTCACCGGGACAGGGGGTTTCTACGAGCAGTACTTC.

This clone was detected only once. CDR3 in DNA: TGTGCCAGTTCCGGACAGGGGACAGATACGCAGTATTTT. Translated, it gives CASSGQGTDTQYF. The rearrangement joins TRBV19 to TRBJ2-3; TRBD1 aligns across 9 bases. The ends lost 8 bases at V and 3 bases at J; junction bases unmatched: 3. The CDR3 is 13 amino acids. Per the germline V gene, CDR1 is LNHDA and CDR2 is SQIVND (reference sequence).

The chain has TRBV4-3 and TRBJ2-7; D is tentatively TRBD1 or TRBD2 (6 bases each). Trimming cost V 3 bases and J 4 bases, with 10 bases left between them. The CDR3 runs to 13 residues. CDR1 and CDR2 from the germline V gene are LGHNA and YSLEER. In DNA form, the CDR3 reads TGCGCCAGCAGCCATGTAGGGGGGTACGAGCAGTACTTC. Translating it yields CASSHVGGYEQYF.

The chain joins TRBV10-3 to TRBJ1-5, with D perhaps TRBD1 (5 bases). Germline V gene lookup returns CDR1 ENHRY and CDR2 SYGVKD. This CDR3 contains 16 residues. The germline V and J ends were trimmed by 3 bases and 2 bases, with 14 bases remaining between them. CDR3 nucleotides: TGTGCCATCAGTGACTTTTGGCAGGGAGGCAATCAGCCCCAGCATTTT. This sequence encodes CAISDFWQGGNQPQHF.

The rearrangement uses TRBV4-2 and TRBJ2-1; 11 bases are a match to TRBD2. CDR1 is LGHNA and CDR2 is YNFKEQ in the germline V gene. This CDR3 has 19 amino acids. The J segment lost 1 base and the V segment lost 1 base, leaving 9 bases of the junction unmatched. The CDR3 reads CASSQVFLAGGVSYNEQFF. CDR3 DNA: TGTGCCAGCAGCCAAGTCTTCTTAGCGGGAGGGGTTTCCTACAATGAGCAGTTCTTC.

This chain joins TRBV14 and TRBJ1-3; no clear D. This CDR3 has 16 amino acids. Germline V gene lookup returns CDR1 SGHDN and CDR2 FVKESK. V was pared by 2 bases and J by 0 bases, with 11 bases between. CDR3 residues: CASSQSLTYSGNTIYF. CDR3 bases: TGTGCCAGCAGCCAATCCCTCACTTACTCTGGAAACACCATATATTTT.

V usage is TRBV13 and J usage is TRBJ1-2; no reliable D call. The V gene lost 2 bases and the J gene lost 13 bases, with 14 bases spanning the gap. Germline-derived CDR1 and CDR2 are PRHDT and FYEKMQ (reference sequence). CDR3 length: 12 residues. DNA of the CDR3: TGTGCCAGCAGCTTACTCGGCGGCGATCTCACCTTC. It is translated as CASSLLGGDLTF.